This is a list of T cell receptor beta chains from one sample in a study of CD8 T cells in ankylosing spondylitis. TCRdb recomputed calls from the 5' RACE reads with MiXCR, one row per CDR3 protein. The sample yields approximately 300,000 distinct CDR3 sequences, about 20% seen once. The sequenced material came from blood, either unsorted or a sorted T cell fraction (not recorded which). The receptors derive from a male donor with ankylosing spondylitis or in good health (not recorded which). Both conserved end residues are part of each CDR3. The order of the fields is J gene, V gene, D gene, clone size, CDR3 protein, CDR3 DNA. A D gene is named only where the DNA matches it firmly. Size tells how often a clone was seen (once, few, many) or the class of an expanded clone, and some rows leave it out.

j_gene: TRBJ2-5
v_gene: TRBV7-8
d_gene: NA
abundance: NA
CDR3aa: CASSLATGGETQYF
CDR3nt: TGTGCCAGCAGCTTAGCGACAGGAGGGGAGACCCAGTACTTC

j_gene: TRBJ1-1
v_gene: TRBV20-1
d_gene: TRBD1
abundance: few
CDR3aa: CSASWDRETEAFF
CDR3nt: TGCAGTGCTAGCTGGGACAGGGAAACTGAAGCTTTCTTT

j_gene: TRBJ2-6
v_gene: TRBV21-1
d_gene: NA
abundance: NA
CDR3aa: CASSKGKLLSGANVLTF
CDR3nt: TGTGCCAGCAGCAAAGGGAAGCTTCTCTCTGGGGCCAACGTCCTGACTTTC

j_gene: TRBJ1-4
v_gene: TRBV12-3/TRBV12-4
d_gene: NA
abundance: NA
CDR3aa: CASSFVDNEKLFF
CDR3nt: TGTGCCAGCAGTTTCGTTGATAATGAAAAACTGTTTTTT

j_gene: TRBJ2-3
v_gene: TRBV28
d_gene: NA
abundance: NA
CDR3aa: CASSSAGATDTQYF
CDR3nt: TGTGCCAGCAGTTCCGCAGGGGCGACAGATACGCAGTATTTT

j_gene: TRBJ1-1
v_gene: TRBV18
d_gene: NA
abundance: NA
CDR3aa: CASSHREGTEAFF
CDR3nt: TGTGCCAGCTCCCACAGGGAGGGCACTGAAGCTTTCTTT

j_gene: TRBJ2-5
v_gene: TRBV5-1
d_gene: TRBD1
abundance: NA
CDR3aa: CASSLGDRTNQETQYF
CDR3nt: TGCGCCAGCAGCTTGGGGGACAGGACCAATCAAGAGACCCAGTACTTC

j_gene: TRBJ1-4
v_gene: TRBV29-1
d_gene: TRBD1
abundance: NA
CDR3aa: CSVADLRTGGEKLFF
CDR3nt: TGCAGCGTAGCTGATTTACGGACAGGGGGAGAAAAACTGTTTTTT

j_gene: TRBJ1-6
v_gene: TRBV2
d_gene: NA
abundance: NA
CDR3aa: CASSEFYGGNSPLHF
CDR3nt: TGTGCCAGCAGTGAGTTTTATGGGGGAAATTCACCCCTCCACTTT

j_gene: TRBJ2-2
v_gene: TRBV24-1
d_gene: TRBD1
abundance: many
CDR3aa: CATSDPGTANTGELFF
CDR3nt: TGTGCCACCAGTGACCCCGGGACAGCGAACACCGGGGAGCTGTTTTTT

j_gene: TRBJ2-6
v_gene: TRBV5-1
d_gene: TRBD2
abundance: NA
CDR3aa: CASSSGGLAGVFGANVLTF
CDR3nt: TGCGCCAGCAGCTCTGGGGGACTAGCGGGAGTTTTCGGGGCCAACGTCCTGACTTTC

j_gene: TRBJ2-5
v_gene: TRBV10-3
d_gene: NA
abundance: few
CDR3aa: CAISESGQIQETQYF
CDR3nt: TGTGCCATCAGTGAGTCCGGACAGATACAAGAGACCCAGTACTTC

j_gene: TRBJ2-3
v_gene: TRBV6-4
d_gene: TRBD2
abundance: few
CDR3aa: CASSRTSGNTQYF
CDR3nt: TGTGCCAGCAGCCGGACTAGCGGTAATACGCAGTATTTT

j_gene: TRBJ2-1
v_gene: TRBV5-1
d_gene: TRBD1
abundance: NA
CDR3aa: CASSLLPGQGDNEQFF
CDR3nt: TGCGCCAGCAGCCTCCTCCCGGGACAGGGAGACAATGAGCAGTTCTTC

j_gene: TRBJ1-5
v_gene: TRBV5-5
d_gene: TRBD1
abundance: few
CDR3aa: CASSLGARQGHQPQHF
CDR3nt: TGTGCCAGCAGCTTGGGGGCCCGACAGGGCCATCAGCCCCAGCATTTT

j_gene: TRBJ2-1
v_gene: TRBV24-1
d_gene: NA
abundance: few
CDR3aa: CAIEGDPSEQFF
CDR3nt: TGTGCCATCGAGGGGGACCCGAGTGAGCAGTTCTTC

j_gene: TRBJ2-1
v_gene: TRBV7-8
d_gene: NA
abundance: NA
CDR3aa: CASAPPAYNEQFF
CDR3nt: TGTGCCAGCGCCCCCCCGGCCTACAATGAGCAGTTCTTC

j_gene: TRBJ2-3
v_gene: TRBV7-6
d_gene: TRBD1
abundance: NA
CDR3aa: CASSHRRTGGPDTQYF
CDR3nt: TGTGCCAGCAGCCACCGGAGGACAGGGGGCCCAGATACGCAGTATTTT